The entry that follows covers one T cell receptor (beta chain) sequence. What it binds is unknown. This CDR3 comprises 17 residues. Germline CDR1 MGHRA, CDR2 YSYEKL. V lost 3 bases to trimming and J lost 0 bases; unmatched junction nucleotides: 6. The donors were members of the approximately 120-subject validation cohort (separate from the roughly 700-subject first cohort). The data were taken from a study of cytomegalovirus exposure and HLA in healthy donors. Overall study findings and caveats: In vitro, three CMV-associated chains proved specific for CMV antigens. Most TCR sequences were rare, but some public TCRs occurred in many donors. Cytomegalovirus-associated status was assigned to 164 TCR beta chains.

Sequencing was performed with immunoSEQ multiplex PCR; in TCRdb, only in-frame clones are kept and a portion is missing. The table includes roughly 150,000 clones, under 90% detected once. This sequence was found in a man aged 18 to 30 in good health and CMV-seropositive. Sample: PBMCs. The chain uses TRBV4-1 and TRBJ2-1, with 9 bases aligning to TRBD2. The CDR3 DNA is TGCGCCAGCAGCCAGGGACTAGCTTTAAGCTCCTACAATGAGCAGTTCTTC. It encodes CASSQGLALSSYNEQFF.